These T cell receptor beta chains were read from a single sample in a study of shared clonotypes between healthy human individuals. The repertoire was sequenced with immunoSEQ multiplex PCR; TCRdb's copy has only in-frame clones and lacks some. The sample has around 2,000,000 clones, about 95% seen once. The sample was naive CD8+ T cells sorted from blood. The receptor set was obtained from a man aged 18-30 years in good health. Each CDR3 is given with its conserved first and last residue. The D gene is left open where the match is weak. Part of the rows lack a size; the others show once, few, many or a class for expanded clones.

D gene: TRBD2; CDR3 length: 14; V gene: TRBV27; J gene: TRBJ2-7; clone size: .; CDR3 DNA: TGTGCCAGCAGTTTACTAAGGGAGGGTTACGAGCAATACTTC; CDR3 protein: CASSLLREGYEQYF
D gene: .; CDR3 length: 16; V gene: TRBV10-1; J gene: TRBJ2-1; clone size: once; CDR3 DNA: TGCGCCAGCAGTCCGGGTACAGGGACGGAGTACAATGAGCAGTTCTTC; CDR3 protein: CASSPGTGTEYNEQFF
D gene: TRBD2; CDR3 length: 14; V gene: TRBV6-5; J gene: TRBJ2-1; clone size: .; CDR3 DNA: TGTGCCAGCAGCCTCCGGGACTATCACAATGAGCAGTTCTTC; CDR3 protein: CASSLRDYHNEQFF
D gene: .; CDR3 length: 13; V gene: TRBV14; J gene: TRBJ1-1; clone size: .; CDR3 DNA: TGTGCCAGCAGCCGAGGAGACAGAGATGAAGCTTTCTTT; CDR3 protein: CASSRGDRDEAFF
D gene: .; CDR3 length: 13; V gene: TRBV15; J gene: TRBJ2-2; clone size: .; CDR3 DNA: TGTGCCACCAGCGGTCTGGGAACCGGGGAGCTGTTTTTT; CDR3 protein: CATSGLGTGELFF
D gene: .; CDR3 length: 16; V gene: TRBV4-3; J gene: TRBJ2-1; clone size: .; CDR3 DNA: TGCGCCAGCAGCCCGTCACTAGGCGGAGACTACAATGAGCAGTTCTTC; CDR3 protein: CASSPSLGGDYNEQFF
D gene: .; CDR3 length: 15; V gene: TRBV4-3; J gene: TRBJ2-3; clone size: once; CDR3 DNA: TGCGCCAGCAGCCAAGTGTCGGGCCCCGCAGATACGCAGTATTTT; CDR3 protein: CASSQVSGPADTQYF
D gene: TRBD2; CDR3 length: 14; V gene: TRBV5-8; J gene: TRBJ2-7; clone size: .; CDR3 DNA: TGTGCCAGCAGCTTGGGTACTAGCGGGGACGAGCAGTACTTC; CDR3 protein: CASSLGTSGDEQYF
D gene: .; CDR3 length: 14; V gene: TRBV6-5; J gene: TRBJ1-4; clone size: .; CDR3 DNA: TGTGCCAGCAGTTACTTGGGATTGGAGGAAAAACTGTTTTTT; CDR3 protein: CASSYLGLEEKLFF
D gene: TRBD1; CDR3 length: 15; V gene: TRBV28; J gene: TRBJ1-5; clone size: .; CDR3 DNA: TGTGCCAGCAGTTTCCGGGACAGCTTGAATCAGCCCCAGCATTTT; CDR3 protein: CASSFRDSLNQPQHF